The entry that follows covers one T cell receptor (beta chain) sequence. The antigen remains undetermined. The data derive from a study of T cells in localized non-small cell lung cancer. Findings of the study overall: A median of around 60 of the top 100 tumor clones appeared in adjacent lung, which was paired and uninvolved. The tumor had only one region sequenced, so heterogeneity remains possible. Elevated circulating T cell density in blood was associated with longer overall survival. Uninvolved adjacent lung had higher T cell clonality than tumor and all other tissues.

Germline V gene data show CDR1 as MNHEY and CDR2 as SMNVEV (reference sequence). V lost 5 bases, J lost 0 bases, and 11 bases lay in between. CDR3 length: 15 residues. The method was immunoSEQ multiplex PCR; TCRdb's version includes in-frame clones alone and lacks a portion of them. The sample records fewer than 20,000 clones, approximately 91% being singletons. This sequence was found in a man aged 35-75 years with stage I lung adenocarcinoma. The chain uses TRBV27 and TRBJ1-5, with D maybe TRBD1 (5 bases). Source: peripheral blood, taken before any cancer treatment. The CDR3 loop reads CASSPLRDSNQPQHF. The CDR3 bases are TGTGCCAGCAGTCCCCTCAGGGATAGCAATCAGCCCCAGCATTTT.